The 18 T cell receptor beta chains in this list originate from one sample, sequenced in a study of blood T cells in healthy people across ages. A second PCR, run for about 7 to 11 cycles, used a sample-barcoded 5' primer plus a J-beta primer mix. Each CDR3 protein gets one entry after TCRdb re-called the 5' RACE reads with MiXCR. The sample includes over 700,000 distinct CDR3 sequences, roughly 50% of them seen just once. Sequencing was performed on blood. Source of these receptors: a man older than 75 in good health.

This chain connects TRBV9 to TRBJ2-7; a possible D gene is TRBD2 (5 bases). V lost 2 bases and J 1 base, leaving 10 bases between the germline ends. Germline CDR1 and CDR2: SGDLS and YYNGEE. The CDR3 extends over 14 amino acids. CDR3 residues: CASSVLANSYEQYF. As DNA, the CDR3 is TGTGCCAGCAGCGTGCTAGCTAATTCCTACGAGCAGTACTTC.

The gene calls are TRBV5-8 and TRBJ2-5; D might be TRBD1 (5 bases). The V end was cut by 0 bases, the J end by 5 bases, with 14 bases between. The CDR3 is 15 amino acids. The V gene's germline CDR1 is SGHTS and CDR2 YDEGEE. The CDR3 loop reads CASSLARRVEETQYF. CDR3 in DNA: TGTGCCAGCAGCTTGGCCCGCAGGGTTGAGGAGACCCAGTACTTC.

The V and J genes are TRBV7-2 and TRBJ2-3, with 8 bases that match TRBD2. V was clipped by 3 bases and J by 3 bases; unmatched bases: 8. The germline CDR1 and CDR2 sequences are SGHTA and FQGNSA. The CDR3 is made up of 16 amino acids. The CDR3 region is CASSFSTGTSTDTQYF. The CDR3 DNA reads TGTGCCAGCAGCTTCTCGACCGGGACTAGTACAGATACGCAGTATTTT.

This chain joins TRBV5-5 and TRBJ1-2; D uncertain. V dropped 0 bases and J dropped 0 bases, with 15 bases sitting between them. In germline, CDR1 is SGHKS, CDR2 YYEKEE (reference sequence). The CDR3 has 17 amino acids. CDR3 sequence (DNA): TGTGCCAGCAGCTTGGGGGCCCGGGGAGGCTCTAACTATGGCTACACCTTC. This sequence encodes CASSLGARGGSNYGYTF. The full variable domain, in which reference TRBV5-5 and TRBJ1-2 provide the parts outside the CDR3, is DAGVTQSPTHLIKTRGQQVTLRCSPISGHKSVSWYQQVLGQGPQFIFQYYEKEERGRGNFPDRFSARQFPNYSSELNVNALLLGDSALYLCASSLGARGGSNYGYTFGSGTRLTVV.

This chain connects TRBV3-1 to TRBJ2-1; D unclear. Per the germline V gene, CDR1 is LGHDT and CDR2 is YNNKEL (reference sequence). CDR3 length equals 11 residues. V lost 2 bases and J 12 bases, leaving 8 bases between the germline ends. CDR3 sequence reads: CASSQSERQFF. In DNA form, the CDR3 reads TGTGCCAGCAGCCAATCCGAGCGGCAGTTCTTC.

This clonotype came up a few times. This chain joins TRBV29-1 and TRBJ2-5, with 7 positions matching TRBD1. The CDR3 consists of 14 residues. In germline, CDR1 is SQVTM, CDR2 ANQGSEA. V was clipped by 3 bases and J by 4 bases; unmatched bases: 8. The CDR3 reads CSVDKGAQSETQYF. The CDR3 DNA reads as TGCAGCGTTGACAAGGGGGCTCAATCAGAGACCCAGTACTTC.

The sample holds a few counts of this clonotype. CDR3: CASSPPMGYEQYF. The CDR3 bases are TGTGCCAGCAGCCCCCCAATGGGTTACGAGCAGTACTTC. The rearrangement uses TRBV7-6 and TRBJ2-7; no clear D gene. Germline lookup yields CDR1 SGHVS and CDR2 FNYEAQ. V gave up 5 bases and J gave up 4 bases, with 12 bases separating them. CDR3 length: 13 amino acids.

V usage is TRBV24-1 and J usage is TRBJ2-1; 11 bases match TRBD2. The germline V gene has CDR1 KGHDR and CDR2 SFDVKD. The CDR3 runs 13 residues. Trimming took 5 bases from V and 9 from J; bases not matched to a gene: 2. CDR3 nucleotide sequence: TGTGCCACCAGTGCCGGGACTAGCGGTGAGCAGTTCTTC. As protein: CATSAGTSGEQFF.

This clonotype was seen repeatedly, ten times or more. Here the CDR3 DNA reads TGTGCCACCTCGAACAGGGGGGTAACCTACGAGCAGTACTTC. It encodes CATSNRGVTYEQYF. V is TRBV11-2 and J is TRBJ2-7; 8 nucleotides align to TRBD1. There are 14 residues in the CDR3. Germline V gives CDR1 SGHAT, CDR2 FQNNGV. With V trimmed by 10 bases and J by 2 bases, 10 bases remained unmatched.

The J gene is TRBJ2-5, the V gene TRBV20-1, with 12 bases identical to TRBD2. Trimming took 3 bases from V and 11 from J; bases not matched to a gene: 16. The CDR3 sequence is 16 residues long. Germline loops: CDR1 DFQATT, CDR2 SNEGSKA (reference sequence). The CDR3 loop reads CSARGRTSGTRNEQYF. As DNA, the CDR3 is TGCAGTGCTAGGGGAAGGACTAGCGGGACGCGGAATGAGCAGTACTTC.

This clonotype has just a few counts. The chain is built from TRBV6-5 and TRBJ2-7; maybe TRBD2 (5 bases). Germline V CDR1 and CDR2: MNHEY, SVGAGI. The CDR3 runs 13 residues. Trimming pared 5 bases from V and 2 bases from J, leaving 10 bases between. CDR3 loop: CASSRGFTYEQYF. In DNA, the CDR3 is TGTGCCAGCAGTCGCGGGTTTACCTACGAGCAGTACTTC.

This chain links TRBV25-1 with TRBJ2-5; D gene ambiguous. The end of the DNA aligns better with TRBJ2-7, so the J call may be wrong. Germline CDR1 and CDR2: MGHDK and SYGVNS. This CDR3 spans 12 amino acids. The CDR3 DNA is TGTGCCAGCAGTGGCCCCGTTGGCGAGCAGTACTTC. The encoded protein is CASSGPVGEQYF.

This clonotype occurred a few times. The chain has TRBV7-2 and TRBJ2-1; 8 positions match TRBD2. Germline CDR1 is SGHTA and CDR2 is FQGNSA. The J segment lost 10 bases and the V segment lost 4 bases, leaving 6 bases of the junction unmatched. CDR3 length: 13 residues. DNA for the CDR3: TGTGCCAGCAGCTGGGGGACTAGTTTGGAGCAGTTCTTC. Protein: CASSWGTSLEQFF.

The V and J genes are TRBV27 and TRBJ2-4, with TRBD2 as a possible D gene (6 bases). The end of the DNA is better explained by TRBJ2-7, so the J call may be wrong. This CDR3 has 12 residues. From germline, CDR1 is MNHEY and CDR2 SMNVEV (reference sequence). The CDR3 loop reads CASRRGAHEQYF. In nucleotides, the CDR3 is TGTGCCAGCAGGCGGGGAGCCCACGAGCAGTACTTC.

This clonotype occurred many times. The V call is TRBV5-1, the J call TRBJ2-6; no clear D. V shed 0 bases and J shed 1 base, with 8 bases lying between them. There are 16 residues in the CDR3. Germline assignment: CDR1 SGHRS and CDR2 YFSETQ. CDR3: CASSLGFASGANVLTF. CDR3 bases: TGCGCCAGCAGCTTGGGGTTTGCGTCTGGGGCCAACGTCCTGACTTTC. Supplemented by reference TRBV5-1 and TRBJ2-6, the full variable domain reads KAGVTQTPRYLIKTRGQQVTLSCSPISGHRSVSWYQQTPGQGLQFLFEYFSETQRNKGNFPGRFSGRQFSNSRSEMNVSTLELGDSALYLCASSLGFASGANVLTFGAGSRLTVL.

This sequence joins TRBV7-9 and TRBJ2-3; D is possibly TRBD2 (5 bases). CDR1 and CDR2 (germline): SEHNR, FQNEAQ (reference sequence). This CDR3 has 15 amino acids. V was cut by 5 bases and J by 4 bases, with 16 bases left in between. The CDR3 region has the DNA TGTGCCAGCAGCGGACGGACTGCCCTTCCAGATACGCAGTATTTT. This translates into CASSGRTALPDTQYF.

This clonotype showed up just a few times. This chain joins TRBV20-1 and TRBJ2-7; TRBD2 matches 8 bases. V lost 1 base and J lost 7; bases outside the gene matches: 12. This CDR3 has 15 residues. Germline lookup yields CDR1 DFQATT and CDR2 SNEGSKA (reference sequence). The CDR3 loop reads CSARGAAAGGAEQYF. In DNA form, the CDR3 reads TGCAGTGCTAGAGGGGCCGCGGCGGGAGGTGCTGAGCAGTACTTC.

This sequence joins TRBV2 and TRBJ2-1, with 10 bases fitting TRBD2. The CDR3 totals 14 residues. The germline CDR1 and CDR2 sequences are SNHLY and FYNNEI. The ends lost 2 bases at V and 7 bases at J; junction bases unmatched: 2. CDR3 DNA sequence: TGTGCCAGCAGTGAAACACTAGCGGGAAATGAGCAGTTCTTC. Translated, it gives CASSETLAGNEQFF.